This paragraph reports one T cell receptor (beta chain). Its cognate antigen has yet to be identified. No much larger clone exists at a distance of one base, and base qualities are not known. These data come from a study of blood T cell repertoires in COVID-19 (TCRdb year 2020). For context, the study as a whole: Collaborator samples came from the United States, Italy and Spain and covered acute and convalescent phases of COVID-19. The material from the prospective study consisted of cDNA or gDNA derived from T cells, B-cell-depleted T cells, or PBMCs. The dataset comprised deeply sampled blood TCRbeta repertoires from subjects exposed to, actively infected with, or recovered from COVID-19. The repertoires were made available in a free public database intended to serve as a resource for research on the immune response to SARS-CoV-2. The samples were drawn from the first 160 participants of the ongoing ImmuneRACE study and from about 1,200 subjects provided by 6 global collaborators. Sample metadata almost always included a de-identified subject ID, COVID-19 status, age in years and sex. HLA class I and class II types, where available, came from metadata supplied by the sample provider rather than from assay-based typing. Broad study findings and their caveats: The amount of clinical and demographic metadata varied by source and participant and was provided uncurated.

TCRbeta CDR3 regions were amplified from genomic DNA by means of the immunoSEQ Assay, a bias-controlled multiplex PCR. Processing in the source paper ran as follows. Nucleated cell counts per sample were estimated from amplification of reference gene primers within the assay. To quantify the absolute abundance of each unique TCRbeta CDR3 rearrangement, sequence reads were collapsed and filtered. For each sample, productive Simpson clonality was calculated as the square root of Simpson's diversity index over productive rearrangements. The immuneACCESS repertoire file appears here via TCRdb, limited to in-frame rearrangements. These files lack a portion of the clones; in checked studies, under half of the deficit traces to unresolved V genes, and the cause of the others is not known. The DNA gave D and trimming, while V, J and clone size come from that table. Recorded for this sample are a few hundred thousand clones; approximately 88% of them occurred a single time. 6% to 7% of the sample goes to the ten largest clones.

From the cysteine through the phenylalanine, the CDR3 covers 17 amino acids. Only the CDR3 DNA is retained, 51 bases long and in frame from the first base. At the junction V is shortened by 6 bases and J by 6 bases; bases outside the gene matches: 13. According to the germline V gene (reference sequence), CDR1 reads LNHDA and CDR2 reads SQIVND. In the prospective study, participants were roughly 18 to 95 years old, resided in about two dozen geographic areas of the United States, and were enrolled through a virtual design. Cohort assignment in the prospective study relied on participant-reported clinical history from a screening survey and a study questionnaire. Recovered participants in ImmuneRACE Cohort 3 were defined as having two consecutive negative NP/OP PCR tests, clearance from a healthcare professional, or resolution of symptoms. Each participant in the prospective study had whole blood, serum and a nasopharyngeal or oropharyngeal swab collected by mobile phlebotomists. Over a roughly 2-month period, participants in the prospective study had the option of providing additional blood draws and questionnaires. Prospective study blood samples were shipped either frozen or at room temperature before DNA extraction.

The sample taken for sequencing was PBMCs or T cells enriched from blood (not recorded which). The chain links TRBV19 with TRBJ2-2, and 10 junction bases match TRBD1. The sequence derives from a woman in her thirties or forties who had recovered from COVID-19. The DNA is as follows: TGTGCCAGTAGACTCACCCCGGGGACAGGGGAATCCGGGGAGCTGTTTTTT. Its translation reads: CASRLTPGTGESGELFF.